What follows are 31 T cell receptor beta chains derived from one specimen sequenced in a study of metastatic and nonmetastatic thyroid tumors. Patients underwent thyroid surgery, and none had received any treatment before it. With MiXCR, TCRdb reprocessed the PCR reads. Of about 28,000 clones listed, roughly 15% are singletons. Specimen: blood. Receptor source: a female donor with papillary thyroid cancer or a benign thyroid nodule (not recorded which). Some clones in this sample may be carry-over from other donors' samples.

A word on this clone: This clone may be a read error of a much larger clone one base away. The chain is built from TRBV24-1 and TRBJ2-3; D possibly uses TRBD1 or TRBD2 (5 bases each). Per the germline V gene, CDR1 is KGHDR and CDR2 is SFDVKD. This CDR3 is 16 amino acids long. V was pared by 3 bases and J by 0 bases, with 12 bases between. This CDR3 reads CATSDVGESSTDTQYF. CDR3 DNA: TGTGCCACCAGTGATGTGGGGGAGAGTAGCACAGATACGCAGTATTTT.

This clone was counted ten times or more. This chain's CDR3 is CSARGAAGGGNEQFF. In DNA, the CDR3 is TGCAGTGCTAGGGGGGCAGCGGGAGGGGGCAATGAGCAGTTCTTC. The chain combines TRBV20-1 with TRBJ2-1; the match to TRBD2 covers 10 bases. Trimming took 3 bases from V and 6 from J; bases not matched to a gene: 8. Germline lookup yields CDR1 DFQATT and CDR2 SNEGSKA (reference sequence). The CDR3 covers 15 residues.

This clone was seen many times. This rearrangement joins TRBV27 to TRBJ2-3; 7 bases match TRBD2. The germline V gene has CDR1 MNHEY and CDR2 SMNVEV (reference sequence). The junction had 7 bases not matched to a gene; V was cut back by 5 bases and J by 2 bases. This CDR3 has 15 residues. This CDR3 is CASSLIAGYTDTQYF. The CDR3 DNA sequence: TGTGCCAGCAGTCTGATAGCGGGTTACACAGATACGCAGTATTTT.

This chain uses TRBV20-1 with TRBJ1-1; 9 bases line up with TRBD1. Germline V gene sequence: CDR1 DFQATT, CDR2 SNEGSKA (reference sequence). CDR3 length equals 16 residues. V lost 5 bases to trimming and J lost 0 bases; unmatched junction nucleotides: 10. The DNA of the CDR3 is TGCAGTGCTCCCGAACCGGGACAGGGTTTGAACACTGAAGCTTTCTTT. Translated, it gives CSAPEPGQGLNTEAFF.

This clone showed up many times. The V call is TRBV5-1, the J call TRBJ2-2; 9 bases match TRBD2. CDR3 length equals 16 residues. V was pared by 1 base and J by 8 bases, with 9 bases of the junction left unmatched. The germline gives CDR1 SGHRS, CDR2 YFSETQ. The CDR3 DNA follows: TGCGCCAGCAGCTTGTCAGTGACTAGCGGCCGTGGGGAGCTGTTTTTT. The encoded protein is CASSLSVTSGRGELFF.

This chain connects TRBV6-1 to TRBJ2-7, with 8 bases that match TRBD2. Germline V lookup: CDR1 MNHNS, CDR2 SASEGT. The CDR3 totals 15 residues. V was clipped by 10 bases and J by 1 base; unmatched bases: 12. CDR3 loop: CAIRRGTSGSYEQYF. DNA for the CDR3: TGTGCCATCAGACGGGGTACTAGCGGATCCTACGAGCAGTACTTC.

Ten or more counts support this clone. This chain joins TRBV2 and TRBJ1-3, with 8 bases fitting TRBD1. V was pared by 7 bases and J by 0 bases, with 5 bases of the junction left unmatched. This CDR3 is built from 15 residues. Germline assignment: CDR1 SNHLY and CDR2 FYNNEI. This chain's CDR3 is CASTPDRGSGNTIYF. In DNA form, the CDR3 reads TGTGCCAGCACGCCCGACAGGGGCTCTGGAAACACCATATATTTT.

This clone was seen at least ten times. V and J are TRBV28 and TRBJ1-1; perhaps TRBD1 as D (6 bases). This CDR3 has 15 residues. Germline V gene lookup returns CDR1 MDHEN and CDR2 SYDVKM. The V end was cut by 5 bases, the J end by 9 bases, with 22 bases between. The CDR3 nucleotides are TGTGCCAGCAGTCCTGGGGGGGCCCTCTTGTTGAAAGCTTTCTTT. This gives the protein CASSPGGALLLKAFF.

In its sample, this clone was seen a few times. The J gene is TRBJ1-6, the V gene TRBV6-1, with D unresolved. The CDR3 loop spans 12 amino acids. Looked up from germline, CDR1 is MNHNS and CDR2 is SASEGT. V lost 6 bases and J lost 7, with 7 bases in between. The CDR3 DNA reads TGTGCCAGCAGGGGGATGAATTCACCCCTCCACTTT. This sequence encodes CASRGMNSPLHF.

Many counts were recorded for this clone. The V gene is TRBV20-1, the J gene TRBJ1-1; D gene uncertain. Looked up from germline, CDR1 is DFQATT and CDR2 is SNEGSKA (reference sequence). V was clipped by 3 bases and J by 0 bases, with 17 bases between them. CDR3 length equals 16 residues. The DNA for the CDR3 is TGCAGTGCTAGTGAGACGGGAGGATCCCTGAACACTGAAGCTTTCTTT. Translated, it gives CSASETGGSLNTEAFF.

In its sample, this clone was seen many times. The CDR3 loop reads CSASTEARYNEQFF. The CDR3 coding sequence is TGCAGTGCTTCGACGGAAGCTCGATACAATGAGCAGTTCTTC. The chain joins TRBV20-1 to TRBJ2-1; D call uncertain. Trimming left V 5 bases short and J 4 bases short, with 15 bases between. The germline V gene has CDR1 DFQATT and CDR2 SNEGSKA (reference sequence). The CDR3 spans 14 residues.

V and J are TRBV12-3 or TRBV12-4 and TRBJ1-2, with TRBD1 matching 9 bases. This CDR3 comprises 22 residues. V lost 3 bases and J lost 2; bases outside the gene matches: 25. CDR3 sequence reads: CASSFRRTGAVFTTDHNYGYTF. CDR3 sequence (DNA): TGTGCCAGCAGTTTCCGTCGGACAGGGGCCGTGTTCACCACAGACCACAACTATGGCTACACCTTC.

This clone was observed at least ten times. The rearrangement joins TRBV7-3 to TRBJ2-5; perhaps TRBD2 as D (5 bases). Looked up from germline, CDR1 is SGHTA and CDR2 is FQGTGA. The V end was cut by 4 bases, the J end by 5 bases, with 11 bases between. The CDR3 totals 13 residues. CDR3 residues: CASSSLLGETQYF. The CDR3 coding sequence is TGTGCCAGCAGCTCTTTACTAGGGGAGACCCAGTACTTC. Supplemented by reference TRBV7-3 and TRBJ2-5, the full variable domain reads GAGVSQTPSNKVTEKGKYVELRCDPISGHTALYWYRQSLGQGPEFLIYFQGTGAADDSGLPNDRFFAVRPEGSVSTLKIQRTERGDSAVYLCASSSLLGETQYFGPGTRLLVL.

In this sample, this clone turned up a few times. V is TRBV5-7 and J is TRBJ2-2; D not resolved. TRBV5-7 is an ORF; its function is uncertain. This CDR3 has 12 amino acids. The V gene lost 1 base and the J gene lost 4 bases, with 2 bases spanning the gap. CDR3 DNA sequence: TGTGCCAGCAGCTTGTCCACCGGGGAGCTGTTTTTT. This encodes CASSLSTGELFF.

This clone was picked up a small number of times. A read error is possible here, since a much larger clone lies one base away. Other DNA sequences in this sample translate to the same CDR3. J is TRBJ2-1 and V is TRBV29-1; D perhaps matches TRBD1 (5 bases). The CDR3 totals 14 residues. Germline V gives CDR1 SQVTM, CDR2 ANQGSEA. Trimming left V 1 base short and J 10 bases short, with 17 bases between. In DNA form, the CDR3 reads TGCAGCGTTGAAGGGGGCAGCAGTCCCCGGGAGCAGTTCTTC. It is translated as CSVEGGSSPREQFF.

The chain employs TRBV20-1 and TRBJ2-5, with 8 bases lining up with TRBD1. The CDR3 covers 14 residues. V dropped 5 bases and J dropped 10; count of bases not matched to a gene: 15. Per the germline V gene, CDR1 is DFQATT and CDR2 is SNEGSKA (reference sequence). CDR3 amino acids: CSAGRQGWRGNQYF. The CDR3 DNA reads as TGCAGTGCTGGTCGACAGGGGTGGCGAGGGAACCAGTACTTC.

This clone was detected ten times or more. The chain carries TRBV29-1 and TRBJ1-2; D possibly corresponds to TRBD1 (5 bases). The CDR3 is made up of 12 amino acids. Per the germline V gene, CDR1 is SQVTM and CDR2 is ANQGSEA. The germline V and J ends were trimmed by 4 bases and 4 bases, with 10 bases remaining between them. The CDR3 sequence: CSVGDGTYGYTF. CDR3 DNA: TGCAGCGTTGGGGACGGAACCTATGGCTACACCTTC.

The genes are TRBV28 and TRBJ2-5; D may be TRBD2 (7 bases). The germline gives CDR1 MDHEN, CDR2 SYDVKM. Trimming cost V 7 bases and J 5 bases, with 23 bases left between them. The CDR3 spans 16 residues. The CDR3 spells CASTEGGGGWTETQYF. The CDR3 coding sequence is TGTGCCAGCACTGAAGGGGGGGGTGGGTGGACGGAGACCCAGTACTTC. The complete variable domain, with remaining parts taken from reference TRBV28 and TRBJ2-5, reads DVKVTQSSRYLVKRTGEKVFLECVQDMDHENMFWYRQDPGLGLRLIYFSYDVKMKEKGDIPEGYSVSREKKERFSLILESASTNQTSMYLCASTEGGGGWTETQYFGPGTRLLVL.

The sample holds a few counts of this clone. The junction departs from the called germline gene at one end, perhaps through a read error. The V call is TRBV27, the J call TRBJ2-1; possibly TRBD2 for D (5 bases). The CDR3 extends over 12 amino acids. CDR1 is MNHEY and CDR2 is SMNVEV in the germline V gene (reference sequence). In DNA form, the CDR3 reads TGTGCCATCAGTAACCTTAGCGATGAGCAGTTCTTC. Amino acid sequence: CAISNLSDEQFF.

This clone is judged medium-sized. The CDR3 here is CASSRGTAYEQYF. CDR3 nucleotide sequence: TGTGCCAGCAGCCGCGGGACAGCCTACGAGCAGTACTTC. The J gene is TRBJ2-7, the V gene TRBV3-1, with D tentatively TRBD1 (7 bases). The CDR3 runs 13 residues. The V end was cut by 4 bases, the J end by 2 bases, with 9 bases between. CDR1 LGHDT and CDR2 YNNKEL come from the germline V gene (reference sequence).

A few counts support this clone. Just one base apart from a much larger clone, this may be a read error. The same CDR3 is also encoded by other DNA sequences in this sample. J is TRBJ1-1 and V is TRBV5-1; no reliable D call. The germline V gene encodes CDR1 SGHRS and CDR2 YFSETQ. The CDR3 consists of 12 residues. V was cut by 7 bases and J by 0 bases, with 7 bases left in between. In DNA form, the CDR3 reads TGCGCCAGCGGGCGACTGAACACTGAAGCTTTCTTT. Translation: CASGRLNTEAFF.

This clone has a count of ten or more. The V call is TRBV6-4, the J call TRBJ2-1, with 8 bases aligning to TRBD2. The trim removed 4 bases at V and 3 bases at J, leaving 8 bases unmatched. Germline values: CDR1 MRHNA, CDR2 SNTAGT. This CDR3 is built from 16 residues. The chain's CDR3 is CASSAEAGEGYNEQFF. The DNA for the CDR3 is TGTGCCAGCAGTGCCGAAGCGGGAGAGGGCTACAATGAGCAGTTCTTC.

This clone was recorded at least ten times. The chain employs TRBV7-6 and TRBJ2-3; 8 nucleotides match TRBD2. The germline gives CDR1 SGHVS, CDR2 FNYEAQ. Unmatched junction bases numbered 7, after V lost 1 base and J lost 7 bases. The CDR3 consists of 15 residues. The CDR3 region is CASSLGREGPNTQYF. DNA for the CDR3: TGTGCCAGCAGCTTAGGACGGGAGGGCCCAAATACGCAGTATTTT.

This clone was seen more than once but under ten times. The junction shows a germline mismatch at one end, possibly a read error. V and J are TRBV28 and TRBJ2-2, with 8 bases lining up with TRBD2. The CDR3 has 19 amino acids. Germline CDR1 reads MDHEN; CDR2 reads SYDVKM. In DNA form, the CDR3 reads TGTGCCAGCATTTTAACTGAGCGGGAGAGGGATCCGAACACCGGGGAGCTGTTTTTT. Protein product: CASILTERERDPNTGELFF.

This clone occurred many times. The DNA is omitted, as the CDR3 cannot be located on it reliably, and the CDR3 follows TCRdb's listing. This sequence joins TRBV2 and TRBJ1-2; the table calls TRBD1, which could not be checked here. The CDR3 spans 15 residues, counting both ends. The germline V gene has CDR1 SNHLY and CDR2 FYNNEI. CDR3 amino acids: CASILGQGASSGYTF.

This clone has at least ten counts. The chain carries TRBV20-1 and TRBJ1-4; D might be TRBD1 (6 bases). Trimming cost V 3 bases and J 3 bases, with 17 bases left between them. The CDR3 covers 16 residues. CDR1 DFQATT and CDR2 SNEGSKA come from the germline V gene (reference sequence). CDR3 loop: CSASPGEGFSNEKLFF. For the CDR3, the DNA is TGCAGTGCTAGCCCAGGGGAGGGTTTTTCTAATGAAAAACTGTTTTTT.

In the case of this clone: A much larger clonotype is one base distant, so this may be a read error. CDR3: CSSSWTKGPSKDTQYF. The CDR3 coding sequence is TGTTCCAGCAGCTGGACGAAGGGACCGAGCAAAGATACGCAGTATTTT. The gene calls are TRBV16 and TRBJ2-3; D possibly matches TRBD1 or TRBD2 (5 bases each). The germline V gene has CDR1 KGHSY and CDR2 FQNENV. The CDR3 spans 16 residues.

V is TRBV11-2 and J is TRBJ2-7; D perhaps matches TRBD2 (5 bases). V shed 5 bases and J shed 1 base, with 27 bases lying between them. Germline assignment: CDR1 SGHAT and CDR2 FQNNGV. This CDR3 is built from 19 residues. CDR3 sequence (DNA): TGTGCCAGCAGCCACCCACCGATACTCCATGGGAGATGGTCCTACGAGCAGTACTTC. The encoded protein is CASSHPPILHGRWSYEQYF.

The chain carries TRBV11-2 and TRBJ2-2; maybe TRBD1 (6 bases). Germline CDR1 and CDR2: SGHAT and FQNNGV. V lost 4 bases to trimming and J lost 4 bases, with 10 bases between them. The CDR3 runs to 14 residues. CDR3 bases: TGTGCCAGCAGCTCACAGGGCCCCACCGGGGAGCTGTTTTTT. Translated, it gives CASSSQGPTGELFF.

This clone was picked up many times. The rearrangement uses TRBV20-1 and TRBJ2-1; TRBD2 is a possible D gene (5 bases). The germline CDR1 and CDR2 sequences are DFQATT and SNEGSKA (reference sequence). V lost 3 bases, J lost 6 bases, and 15 bases lay in between. This CDR3 is built from 14 residues. CDR3 sequence reads: CSARRPSGGNEQFF. The CDR3 bases are TGCAGTGCTAGGAGGCCGTCCGGAGGCAATGAGCAGTTCTTC.

The chain combines TRBV27 with TRBJ2-6; D call uncertain. The V end lost 0 bases, the J end lost 4 bases, and 13 bases lay between the germline ends. CDR3 length equals 17 residues. The germline V gene encodes CDR1 MNHEY and CDR2 SMNVEV (reference sequence). The CDR3 reads CASSLSASYLGANVLTF. The CDR3 bases are TGTGCCAGCAGTTTATCGGCATCCTACTTGGGGGCCAACGTCCTGACTTTC. The full variable domain, rest sourced from reference TRBV27 and TRBJ2-6, is EAQVTQNPRYLITVTGKKLTVTCSQNMNHEYMSWYRQDPGLGLRQIYYSMNVEVTDKGDVPEGYKVSRKEKRNFPLILESPSPNQTSLYFCASSLSASYLGANVLTFGAGSRLTVL.